These 26 T cell receptor beta chains originate from one sample sequenced in a study of CD8+CD57+ T cells in acquired aplastic anemia. For CDR3 and TCR beta VDJ profiling, genomic DNA was the template used. MiXCR, applied by TCRdb to the reads, yields one record per CDR3 protein. The data hold 150,000 to 200,000 distinct CDR3 sequences, with 47% observed a single time. Flow cytometry had shown expanded CD8+CD57+ cells in the patients chosen for sequencing. The sequenced sample was sorted CD4+, CD8+, or CD8+CD57+ T cells (not recorded which) from PBMCs. Receptor source: a human donor with aplastic anemia.

This clonotype was seen more than once but under ten times. This chain links TRBV24-1 with TRBJ2-3; 7 bases align to TRBD1. Per the germline V gene, CDR1 is KGHDR and CDR2 is SFDVKD. V gave up 3 bases and J gave up 2 bases; unmatched junction bases: 7. There are 16 residues in the CDR3. The CDR3 bases are TGTGCCACCAGTGATGCCGCAGGGGGACCCACAGATACGCAGTATTTT. It yields the protein CATSDAAGGPTDTQYF.

This clonotype has a handful of counts. This chain links TRBV7-2 with TRBJ2-1; the match to TRBD2 covers 10 bases. V shed 1 base, J shed 0 bases, and the junction held 3 bases outside the gene matches. The CDR3 extends over 17 amino acids. The germline gives CDR1 SGHTA, CDR2 FQGNSA. DNA for the CDR3: TGTGCCAGCAGCTTAGGGACTAGCGGCAACTCCTACAATGAGCAGTTCTTC. Translated: CASSLGTSGNSYNEQFF.

The sample holds a few counts of this clonotype. The J gene is TRBJ1-2, the V gene TRBV6-1; D unclear. The germline V gene has CDR1 MNHNS and CDR2 SASEGT. The CDR3 has 14 amino acids. Trimming removed 0 bases from V and 8 bases from J, with 13 bases in between. The CDR3 coding sequence is TGTGCCAGCAGTGAAGCCGGCCCGATTCGGGGCTACACCTTC. Encoded protein: CASSEAGPIRGYTF.

CDR3 DNA sequence: TGTGCCAGCAGCCCCGGACTAGCGGGGGCCAAGGCACACGTTACGCAGTATTTT. It specifies CASSPGLAGAKAHVTQYF. The rearrangement links TRBV4-2 to TRBJ2-3; 13 nucleotides match TRBD2. V was pared by 4 bases and J by 8 bases, with 15 bases of the junction left unmatched. CDR1 and CDR2 from the germline V gene are LGHNA and YNFKEQ. CDR3 length: 18 residues.

The chain links TRBV7-2 to TRBJ2-7; D ambiguous. CDR3 size: 14 residues. The germline gives CDR1 SGHTA, CDR2 FQGNSA. V gave up 2 bases and J gave up 0 bases, with 8 bases separating them. The CDR3 DNA sequence: TGTGCCAGCAGCTTAAGGCAGGCCTCCTACGAGCAGTACTTC. It encodes CASSLRQASYEQYF.

This clonotype was found many times. The chain carries TRBV9 and TRBJ2-1; D is perhaps TRBD2 (6 bases). Germline CDR1 is SGDLS and CDR2 is YYNGEE. The CDR3 covers 15 residues. Trimming pared 0 bases from V and 4 bases from J, leaving 11 bases between. DNA for the CDR3: TGTGCCAGCAGCGTAGGAGCCGGGAGTTACAATGAGCAGTTCTTC. Translation gives CASSVGAGSYNEQFF.

This clonotype was observed at least ten times. The chain links TRBV6-4 to TRBJ1-5; D unclear. Germline lookup yields CDR1 MRHNA and CDR2 SNTAGT. The ends were cut back, 3 bases at V and 4 bases at J, with 7 bases in the middle. The CDR3 covers 13 residues. CDR3 nucleotides: TGTGCCAGCAGTGAAGAAGTAAATCAGCCCCAGCATTTT. It specifies CASSEEVNQPQHF.

On this clonotype itself: Given a much more abundant clone one base away, this may be a read error. For the CDR3, the DNA is TGTGCTAGTGGTTTAGGGGATATGCAGTATTTT. This translates into CASGLGDMQYF. This chain uses TRBV12-5 with TRBJ2-3, with D possibly being TRBD1 (5 bases). The CDR3 contains 11 residues. CDR1 LGHNT and CDR2 FRNRAP come from the germline V gene.

This clonotype was counted at least ten times. The gene calls are TRBV30 and TRBJ1-1, with D possibly being TRBD1 (6 bases). CDR1 and CDR2 from the germline V gene are GTSNPN and SVGIG (reference sequence). This CDR3 has 13 residues. The germline V and J ends were trimmed by 3 bases and 3 bases, with 11 bases remaining between them. The chain's CDR3 is CAWRRGRDTEAFF. The DNA of the CDR3 is TGTGCCTGGAGGAGGGGGAGGGACACTGAAGCTTTCTTT.

The chain is built from TRBV11-2 and TRBJ1-6; TRBD1 is a possible D gene (5 bases). Trimming removed 1 base at V and 6 bases at J, with 13 bases between. CDR1 and CDR2 from the germline V gene are SGHAT and FQNNGV. The CDR3 is 16 amino acids. The CDR3 nucleotides read TGTGCCAGCAGCTTAGTTCCGGGGCGCACTAATTCACCCCTCCACTTT. It specifies CASSLVPGRTNSPLHF.

This clonotype was detected only a few times. The CDR3 DNA follows: TGTGCCAGCAGCCTCGATGGTATAGCGGGAGGTTACAATGAGCAGTTCTTC. Protein sequence: CASSLDGIAGGYNEQFF. V gene TRBV6-1 combines with J gene TRBJ2-1; 10 bases fit TRBD2. CDR1 and CDR2 (germline): MNHNS, SASEGT. The V gene end was trimmed by 6 bases and the J gene end by 4 bases; junction bases not matched to a gene: 12. CDR3 length equals 17 residues.

In this sample, this clonotype turned up many times. The CDR3 sequence is CASSQDTDYGYTF. Here the CDR3 DNA reads TGTGCCAGCAGCCAAGATACCGACTATGGCTACACCTTC. The genes are TRBV4-2 and TRBJ1-2; no reliable D call. The ends were cut back, 0 bases at V and 3 bases at J, with 5 bases in the middle. The germline V gene encodes CDR1 LGHNA and CDR2 YNFKEQ. CDR3 size: 13 residues.

In regard to this clonotype: This clone may be a read error of a much larger clone one base away. The chain couples TRBV4-2 to TRBJ1-4, with D perhaps TRBD1 (6 bases). This CDR3 contains 15 residues. The germline gives CDR1 LGHNA, CDR2 YNFKEQ. The CDR3 DNA follows: TGTGCCAGCAGCCAGGGCAGGGGCGATTATGAAAAACTGCTTTTT. Translated: CASSQGRGDYEKLLF.

This clonotype was seen many times. The V gene is TRBV5-1, the J gene TRBJ1-5; TRBD1 agrees at 10 bases. CDR3 size: 14 residues. Trimming removed 4 bases from V and 10 bases from J; junction bases left unmatched: 8. In germline, CDR1 is SGHRS, CDR2 YFSETQ. DNA for the CDR3: TGCGCCAGCAGCCCGGGACAGGGGTCTCCACCCCAGCATTTT. This translates into CASSPGQGSPPQHF.

V gene TRBV10-3 combines with J gene TRBJ2-2; D is unclear. With 4 bases removed from V and 5 bases from J, the gap between germline ends came to 17 bases. The CDR3 runs to 16 residues. The germline V gene encodes CDR1 ENHRY and CDR2 SYGVKD. This CDR3 is CAISVISIQETGELFF. The CDR3 DNA reads TGTGCCATCAGTGTGATTTCTATTCAGGAGACCGGGGAGCTGTTTTTT.

This clonotype was detected many times. The rearrangement joins TRBV20-1 to TRBJ2-1; D remains unclear. V shed 6 bases and J shed 6 bases, with 12 bases lying between them. The CDR3 length is 12 residues. CDR1 DFQATT and CDR2 SNEGSKA come from the germline V gene (reference sequence). CDR3 loop: CSAMPLFNEQFF. In DNA form, the CDR3 reads TGCAGTGCCATGCCCCTTTTCAATGAGCAGTTCTTC.

Note on this clonotype: One base away lies a much larger clone, so this may be a sequencing read error. V is TRBV11-2 and J is TRBJ1-4; D may be TRBD1 (5 bases). CDR1 SGHAT and CDR2 FQNNGV come from the germline V gene. CDR3 length: 16 residues. Here the CDR3 DNA reads TGTGCCGGCAGCCCTAACCCCGGGACCGTAAATGAAAAACTGTTTTTT. Translation gives CAGSPNPGTVNEKLFF.

Many counts were recorded for this clonotype. J is TRBJ2-2 and V is TRBV7-2, with 8 nucleotides matching TRBD1. This CDR3 region has 15 residues. V shed 9 bases, J shed 1 base, and the junction held 7 bases outside the gene matches. Germline assignment: CDR1 SGHTA and CDR2 FQGNSA. The CDR3 spells CASGPGTGNTGELFF. CDR3 in DNA: TGTGCCAGTGGTCCCGGGACAGGGAACACCGGGGAGCTGTTTTTT.

This clonotype was observed at least ten times. The rearrangement links TRBV7-2 to TRBJ2-1; 12 bases match TRBD2. The CDR3 covers 16 residues. Unmatched junction bases numbered 8, after V lost 4 bases and J lost 7 bases. The germline gives CDR1 SGHTA, CDR2 FQGNSA. The CDR3 protein is CASSSSTSGGRNEQFF. The CDR3 DNA reads TGTGCCAGCAGCTCGAGTACTAGCGGGGGGAGGAATGAGCAGTTCTTC. Variable domain in full (rest from reference TRBV7-2 and TRBJ2-1): GAGVSQSPSNKVTEKGKDVELRCDPISGHTALYWYRQSLGQGLEFLIYFQGNSAPDKSGLPSDRFSAERTGGSVSTLTIQRTQQEDSAVYLCASSSSTSGGRNEQFFGPGTRLTVL.

J is TRBJ2-3 and V is TRBV2, with D hard to call. Germline lookup yields CDR1 SNHLY and CDR2 FYNNEI. V dropped 6 bases and J dropped 0 bases, with 10 bases sitting between them. This CDR3 is 14 amino acids long. The CDR3 region has the DNA TGTGCCAGCAGGGGGTATTGGAGCACAGATACGCAGTATTTT. Amino acid sequence: CASRGYWSTDTQYF.

This clonotype was seen ten or more times. V gene TRBV29-1 combines with J gene TRBJ2-3; D is perhaps TRBD2 (5 bases). The germline V gene has CDR1 SQVTM and CDR2 ANQGSEA. The V end was cut by 1 base, the J end by 1 base, with 18 bases between. CDR3 size: 17 residues. CDR3 sequence (DNA): TGCAGCGTTGAAGGAGTCTCCAGCGGCCCCGGCACAGATACGCAGTATTTT. Amino acid sequence: CSVEGVSSGPGTDTQYF.

This clonotype came up many times. The chain uses TRBV29-1 and TRBJ2-7; 7 nucleotides line up with TRBD2. CDR3 length: 15 residues. Unmatched junction bases numbered 8, after V lost 2 bases and J lost 1 base. CDR1 and CDR2 from the germline V gene are SQVTM and ANQGSEA. The CDR3 spells CSVEKGGFPSYEQYF. CDR3 in DNA: TGCAGCGTTGAAAAGGGAGGGTTTCCTTCCTACGAGCAGTACTTC.

This clonotype was counted between two and nine times. A much larger clone is a single base away; this may be a read error. The chain uses TRBV20-1 and TRBJ1-3; tentative D call: TRBD1 (5 bases). The CDR3 runs 14 residues. CDR1 and CDR2 from the germline V gene are DFQATT and SNEGSKA (reference sequence). Deletions cut 6 bases from V and 1 base from J, with 13 bases between. CDR3 in amino acids: CSARQPLSGNTIYF. In nucleotides, the CDR3 is TGCAGTGCACGACAGCCCCTTTCTGGAAACACCATATATTTT.

This clonotype was observed at least ten times. J is TRBJ2-3 and V is TRBV5-1, with 8 bases aligning to TRBD2. V gave up 2 bases and J gave up 6 bases; unmatched junction bases: 5. Germline V gene data show CDR1 as SGHRS and CDR2 as YFSETQ. CDR3 length: 14 amino acids. CDR3 sequence (DNA): TGCGCCAGCAGCTTAAGAGCGGGAGCGGATACGCAGTATTTT. Protein: CASSLRAGADTQYF.

The sample holds a few counts of this clonotype. The V gene is TRBV19, the J gene TRBJ2-3, with D hard to call. Germline CDR1 and CDR2: LNHDA and SQIVND (reference sequence). CDR3 length: 12 amino acids. V was clipped by 10 bases and J by 0 bases, with 8 bases between them. The CDR3 bases are TGTGCCACTATTTCTAGCACAGATACGCAGTATTTT. This codes for CATISSTDTQYF.

Only a few counts were recorded for this clonotype. The V and J genes are TRBV10-3 and TRBJ2-5, with TRBD1 as a possible D gene (6 bases). Germline values: CDR1 ENHRY, CDR2 SYGVKD. Trimming stripped 3 bases from V and 4 bases from J, with 15 bases between. The CDR3 runs 15 residues. The CDR3 DNA follows: TGTGCCATCAGTGACCAAGGGGGTAGGGGAGAGACCCAGTACTTC. Its protein is CAISDQGGRGETQYF.